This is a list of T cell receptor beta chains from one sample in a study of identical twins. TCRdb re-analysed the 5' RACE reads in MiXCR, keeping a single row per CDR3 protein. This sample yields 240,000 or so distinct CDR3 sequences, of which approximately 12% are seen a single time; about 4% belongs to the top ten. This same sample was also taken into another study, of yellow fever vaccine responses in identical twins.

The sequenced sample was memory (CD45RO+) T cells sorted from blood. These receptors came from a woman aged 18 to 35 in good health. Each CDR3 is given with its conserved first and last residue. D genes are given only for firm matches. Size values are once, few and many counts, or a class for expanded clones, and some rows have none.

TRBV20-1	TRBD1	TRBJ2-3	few	CSARRGGPSTDTQYF	TGCAGTGCTAGAAGAGGGGGCCCTAGCACAGATACGCAGTATTTT
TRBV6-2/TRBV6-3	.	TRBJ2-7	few	CASTMDSVLSEQYF	TGTGCCAGCACCATGGACTCGGTCCTCTCCGAGCAGTACTTC
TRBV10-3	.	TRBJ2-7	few	CAISGAGEQYF	TGTGCCATCTCCGGGGCCGGTGAGCAGTACTTC
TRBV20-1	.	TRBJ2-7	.	CSARPQGVAPYEQYF	TGCAGTGCGAGGCCTCAGGGTGTGGCTCCCTACGAGCAGTACTTC
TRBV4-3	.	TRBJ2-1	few	CASSLHWLRRSYNEQFF	TGCGCCAGCAGCCTGCACTGGTTACGACGCTCCTACAATGAGCAGTTCTTC
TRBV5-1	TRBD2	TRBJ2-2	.	CASTRSGRSDTGELFF	TGCGCCAGCACTCGGAGCGGGAGGAGCGACACCGGGGAGCTGTTTTTT
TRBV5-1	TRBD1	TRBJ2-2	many	CASSPSDRGWLNTGELFF	TGCGCCAGCAGCCCATCGGACAGGGGCTGGCTAAACACCGGGGAGCTGTTTTTT
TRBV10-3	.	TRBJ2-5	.	CAISESNGFSETQYF	TGTGCCATCAGTGAGTCAAACGGGTTCTCGGAGACCCAGTACTTC
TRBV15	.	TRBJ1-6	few	CATSNDRDNSPLHF	TGTGCCACCAGCAATGACAGAGATAATTCACCCCTCCACTTT
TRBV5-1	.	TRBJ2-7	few	CASSLDLGDEQYF	TGCGCCAGCAGCTTGGATCTGGGGGACGAGCAGTACTTC
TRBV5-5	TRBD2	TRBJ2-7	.	CASSLASGGSSYEQYF	TGTGCCAGCAGCTTGGCCTCGGGGGGGAGCTCCTACGAGCAGTACTTC
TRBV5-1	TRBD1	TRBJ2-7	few	CASSRTTGMIEQYF	TGCGCCAGCAGCCGCACGACAGGGATGATCGAGCAGTACTTC
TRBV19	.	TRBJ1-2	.	CASSIPRGWDYTF	TGTGCCAGTAGTATTCCCCGGGGATGGGACTACACCTTC
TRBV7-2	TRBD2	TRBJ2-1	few	CASSPGTSRGEQFF	TGTGCCAGCAGCCCCGGGACTAGCAGGGGTGAGCAGTTCTTC
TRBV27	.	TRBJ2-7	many	CASSIPGQTYEQYF	TGTGCCAGCAGTATTCCGGGACAAACCTACGAGCAGTACTTC
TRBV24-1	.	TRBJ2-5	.	CATSEYRDLPQETQYF	TGTGCCACCAGTGAGTACCGGGACTTACCCCAAGAGACCCAGTACTTC
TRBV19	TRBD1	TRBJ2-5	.	CASSIGTGRETQYF	TGTGCCAGTAGTATCGGGACAGGGCGAGAGACCCAGTACTTC
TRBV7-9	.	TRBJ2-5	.	CASSLLQGGETQYF	TGTGCCAGCAGCTTACTACAGGGAGGGGAGACCCAGTACTTC
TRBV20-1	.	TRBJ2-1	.	CSARQLAGVGEQFF	TGCAGTGCTAGACAGCTTGCCGGGGTAGGTGAGCAGTTCTTC
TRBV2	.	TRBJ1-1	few	CASKGSQSMNTEAFF	TGTGCCAGCAAAGGGAGTCAGAGTATGAACACTGAAGCTTTCTTT
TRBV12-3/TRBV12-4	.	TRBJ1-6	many	CASSSTPQNSPLHF	TGTGCCAGCAGTTCCACCCCTCAGAATTCACCCCTCCACTTT
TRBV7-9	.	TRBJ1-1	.	CASGWGGGTEAFF	TGTGCCAGCGGTTGGGGGGGGGGCACTGAAGCTTTCTTT
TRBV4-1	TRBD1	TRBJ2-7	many	CASSTGTGDFDEQYF	TGCGCCAGCAGCACCGGGACAGGGGACTTTGACGAGCAGTACTTC
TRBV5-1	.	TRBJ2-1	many	CASSLAPDDYYNEQFF	TGCGCCAGCAGCTTGGCCCCAGATGACTACTACAATGAGCAGTTCTTC
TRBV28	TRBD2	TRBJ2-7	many	CATRLLLAGVDEQYF	TGTGCCACCCGACTTTTACTAGCGGGAGTAGACGAGCAGTACTTC